The 18 T cell receptor beta chains in this list originate from one sample, sequenced in a study of cytomegalovirus exposure and HLA in healthy donors (dated by TCRdb to the late 2010s). Libraries were made using the immunoSEQ multiplex PCR assay. A mixture of 60 forward primers for TCR Vbeta segments and 13 reverse primers for TCR Jbeta segments was used in the multiplex PCR. TCRdb limited this immuneACCESS table to in-frame rearrangements with V and J called. A share of clones is missing; checked studies link under half to unresolved V genes, and the rest is unexplained. The sample contains about 280,000 clones, 85% to 90% of them found a single time. Roughly 2.1% of the sample belongs to the ten largest clones. Material: PBMCs. Source of these receptors: a woman under 30 in good health and CMV-seronegative.

The CDR3: CASSLFGEQPQHF. In DNA, the CDR3 is TGCGCCAGCAGCTTGTTCGGGGAGCAGCCCCAGCATTTT. This chain connects TRBV5-1 to TRBJ1-5; D is ambiguous. CDR3 length: 13 amino acids. Deletions cut 1 base from V and 7 bases from J, with 9 bases between. Per the germline V gene, CDR1 is SGHRS and CDR2 is YFSETQ. The full variable domain, in which reference TRBV5-1 and TRBJ1-5 provide the parts outside the CDR3, is KAGVTQTPRYLIKTRGQQVTLSCSPISGHRSVSWYQQTPGQGLQFLFEYFSETQRNKGNFPGRFSGRQFSNSRSEMNVSTLELGDSALYLCASSLFGEQPQHFGDGTRLSIL.

This chain joins TRBV7-2 and TRBJ2-7; TRBD2 aligns across 9 bases. The ends lost 2 bases at V and 2 bases at J; junction bases unmatched: 4. The CDR3 spans 15 residues. The germline V gene encodes CDR1 SGHTA and CDR2 FQGNSA. The CDR3 DNA sequence: TGTGCCAGCAGCTTATCTGGCGGGGGGGCCTACGAGCAGTACTTC. The encoded protein is CASSLSGGGAYEQYF.

This clone occurred once. This chain connects TRBV6-1 to TRBJ2-1, with 14 bases fitting TRBD2. CDR1 is MNHNS and CDR2 is SASEGT in the germline V gene. This CDR3 has 15 residues. After removal of 7 bases from V and 8 bases from J, the junction contained 7 bases not matched to a gene. The CDR3 DNA reads TGTGCCAGCATTCAGACTAGCGGGGGGGCCCATGAGCAGTTCTTC. The encoded protein is CASIQTSGGAHEQFF.

This clone was seen just once. The V call is TRBV27, the J call TRBJ1-5, with D perhaps TRBD1 (6 bases). V was clipped by 6 bases and J by 5 bases, with 11 bases between them. From germline, CDR1 is MNHEY and CDR2 SMNVEV (reference sequence). This CDR3 comprises 13 residues. CDR3 nucleotides: TGTGCCAGCAGCGGGGGGCTCCATCAGCCCCAGCATTTT. It specifies CASSGGLHQPQHF.

The rearrangement links TRBV5-1 to TRBJ1-1, with 9 nucleotides matching TRBD1. V lost 4 bases, J lost 4 bases, and 8 bases stayed unmatched. The germline CDR1 and CDR2 sequences are SGHRS and YFSETQ. The CDR3 length is 15 residues. In nucleotides, the CDR3 is TGCGCCAGCAGCCGTTGGACAGGGGAGTCCACTGAAGCTTTCTTT. This translates into CASSRWTGESTEAFF.

The chain is built from TRBV30 and TRBJ2-5, with D maybe TRBD1 (6 bases). In germline, CDR1 is GTSNPN, CDR2 SVGIG (reference sequence). V was trimmed by 5 bases and J by 0 bases, leaving 10 bases between them. CDR3 size: 13 residues. In DNA, the CDR3 is TGTGCCTGGTGCCAGGGGAACCAAGAGACCCAGTACTTC. The encoded protein is CAWCQGNQETQYF.

J is TRBJ2-3 and V is TRBV4-1; 7 nucleotides align to TRBD1. Per germline, CDR1 MGHRA and CDR2 YSYEKL. J gave up 2 bases and V 3 bases, and 5 bases lay outside the gene matches. The length of the CDR3 is 15 residues. CDR3 protein: CASSQTGLPTDTQYF. DNA for the CDR3: TGCGCCAGCAGCCAGACAGGGCTTCCCACAGATACGCAGTATTTT.

The chain carries TRBV18 and TRBJ2-7; D perhaps matches TRBD2 (5 bases). This CDR3 region has 14 residues. Germline V gives CDR1 KGHSH, CDR2 LQKENI. V lost 2 bases, J lost 2 bases, and 10 bases lay in between. For the CDR3, the DNA is TGTGCCAGCTCACCAGGGAGCAGGACCTACGAGCAGTACTTC. It is translated as CASSPGSRTYEQYF.

The chain employs TRBV2 and TRBJ2-4; 8 nucleotides match TRBD2. V lost 2 bases to trimming and J lost 3 bases; unmatched junction nucleotides: 9. Germline CDR1 SNHLY, CDR2 FYNNEI. The CDR3 covers 17 residues. CDR3 protein: CASSESMISGVKNIQYF. The CDR3 DNA reads as TGTGCCAGCAGTGAAAGTATGATTAGCGGGGTCAAAAACATTCAGTACTTC.

This clone has a single count. The chain links TRBV18 to TRBJ2-2; D is ambiguous. V gave up 2 bases and J gave up 0 bases, with 10 bases separating them. In germline, CDR1 is KGHSH, CDR2 LQKENI. The CDR3 is 16 amino acids. CDR3: CASSPFRQANTGELFF. The CDR3 DNA reads TGTGCCAGCTCACCATTTCGCCAGGCGAACACCGGGGAGCTGTTTTTT. The full variable domain, with the rest looked up from reference TRBV18 and TRBJ2-2, is NAGVMQNPRHLVRRRGQEARLRCSPMKGHSHVYWYRQLPEEGLKFMVYLQKENIIDESGMPKERFSAEFPKEGPSILRIQQVVRGDSAAYFCASSPFRQANTGELFFGEGSRLTVL.

The rearrangement joins TRBV2 to TRBJ1-5, with TRBD1 as a possible D gene (5 bases). The CDR3 spans 14 residues. The ends were cut back, 7 bases at V and 2 bases at J, with 12 bases in the middle. The germline V gene encodes CDR1 SNHLY and CDR2 FYNNEI. DNA of the CDR3: TGTGCCAGCAACTTACGGGGGGGCAATCAGCCCCAGCATTTT. This encodes CASNLRGGNQPQHF.

The chain combines TRBV4-2 with TRBJ1-2; tentative D call: TRBD1 (5 bases). CDR1 and CDR2 (germline): LGHNA, YNFKEQ. The CDR3 is made up of 15 amino acids. Trimming took 1 base from V and 7 from J, leaving 16 bases between them. The CDR3 DNA reads TGTGCCAGCAGCCAAGCGGCAGGGCCCCCCTCTGGCTACACCTTC. It codes for CASSQAAGPPSGYTF.

The chain is built from TRBV7-9 and TRBJ1-1; 9 positions match TRBD1. Per the germline V gene, CDR1 is SEHNR and CDR2 is FQNEAQ (reference sequence). Trimming at V came to 3 bases and at J to 3 bases, leaving 2 bases not matched to a gene. The CDR3 length is 14 residues. CDR3 amino acids: CASSLDRGDTEAFF. The CDR3 DNA reads TGTGCCAGCAGCTTGGACAGGGGAGACACTGAAGCTTTCTTT.

This chain joins TRBV4-1 and TRBJ2-7; 11 nucleotides agree with TRBD1. Looked up from germline, CDR1 is MGHRA and CDR2 is YSYEKL. This CDR3 has 14 amino acids. The junction had 2 bases not matched to a gene; V was cut back by 4 bases and J by 3 bases. The chain's CDR3 is CASSRTGGYYEQYF. The CDR3 nucleotides are TGCGCCAGCAGCCGGACAGGGGGCTACTACGAGCAGTACTTC.

V gene TRBV9 combines with J gene TRBJ2-7; D unresolved. The V end was cut by 0 bases, the J end by 2 bases, with 12 bases between. Germline lookup yields CDR1 SGDLS and CDR2 YYNGEE. The CDR3 contains 15 residues. In nucleotides, the CDR3 is TGTGCCAGCAGCGTAGGAGGTTCGAGCACCTACGAGCAGTACTTC. Amino acid sequence: CASSVGGSSTYEQYF.

The chain carries TRBV6-6 and TRBJ2-3; 8 bases match TRBD2. V lost 6 bases to trimming and J lost 1 base; unmatched junction nucleotides: 9. The CDR3 loop spans 16 amino acids. Per germline, CDR1 MNHNY and CDR2 SVGAGI (reference sequence). The CDR3 sequence is CASSRRAGGRTDTQYF. The CDR3 DNA sequence: TGTGCCAGCAGCCGCCGGGCGGGGGGACGCACAGATACGCAGTATTTT.

Here the CDR3 reads CASSAAGEAFF. CDR3 nucleotides: TGTGCCAGCAGCGCTGCAGGGGAGGCTTTCTTT. The chain carries TRBV9 and TRBJ1-1; D might be TRBD1 (6 bases). Germline lookup yields CDR1 SGDLS and CDR2 YYNGEE. V was cut by 3 bases and J by 11 bases, with 11 bases left in between. The CDR3 extends over 11 amino acids.

CDR3 sequence: CAIRGGNTEAFF. CDR3 nucleotides: TGTGCCATCAGGGGAGGGAACACTGAAGCTTTCTTT. This chain uses TRBV10-3 with TRBJ1-1; D uncertain. Trimming shortened V by 6 bases and J by 1 base, and 6 bases separated the two germline ends. CDR1 ENHRY and CDR2 SYGVKD come from the germline V gene. There are 12 residues in the CDR3.